The clone carrying this T cell receptor beta chain has just a few counts. TCRdb itself ran the 5' RACE reads through MiXCR, one entry per CDR3 protein. This sample has roughly 400,000 distinct CDR3 sequences, with roughly 24% found just once. These data come from a study of T-cell memory formation after mild COVID-19. Trimming removed 7 bases from V and 3 bases from J; junction bases left unmatched: 4. The CDR3 sequence is 12 residues long. Germline V gives CDR1 SQVTM, CDR2 ANQGSEA. Input material: PBMCs or a T cell subset sorted from them (not recorded which). V and J are TRBV29-1 and TRBJ1-1; 8 nucleotides line up with TRBD1. This receptor was identified in an adult woman who had mild COVID-19 (a few samples of this study predate the infection). Cell type and time point are not known. The CDR3 is CSAQGEYTEAFF. CDR3 DNA sequence: TGCAGCGCACAGGGGGAGTACACTGAAGCTTTCTTT. Together with reference TRBV29-1 and TRBJ1-1, the CDR3 gives the full variable domain: SAVISQKPSRDICQRGTSLTIQCQVDSQVTMMFWYRQQPGQSLTLIATANQGSEATYESGFVIDKFPISRPNLTFSTLTVSNMSPEDSSIYLCSAQGEYTEAFFGQGTRLTVV.